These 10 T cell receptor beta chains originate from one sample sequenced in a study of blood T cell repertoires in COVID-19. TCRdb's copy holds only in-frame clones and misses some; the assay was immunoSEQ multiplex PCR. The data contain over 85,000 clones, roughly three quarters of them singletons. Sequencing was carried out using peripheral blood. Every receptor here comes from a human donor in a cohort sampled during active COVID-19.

CDR3: CASIFSQGGNQPQHF. As DNA, the CDR3 is TGTGCCAGCATTTTTTCACAGGGCGGTAATCAGCCCCAGCATTTT. The chain joins TRBV6-4 to TRBJ1-5, with D tentatively TRBD1 (6 bases). Germline assignment: CDR1 MRHNA and CDR2 SNTAGT. V was shortened by 7 bases and J by 4 bases, with 17 bases between the two germline ends. The CDR3 consists of 15 residues.

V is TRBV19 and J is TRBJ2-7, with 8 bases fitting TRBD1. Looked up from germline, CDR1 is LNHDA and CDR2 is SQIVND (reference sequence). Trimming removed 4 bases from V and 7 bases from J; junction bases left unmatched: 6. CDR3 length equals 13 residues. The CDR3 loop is CASSKDRATEQYF. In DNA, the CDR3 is TGTGCCAGTAGTAAGGACAGGGCCACTGAGCAGTACTTC.

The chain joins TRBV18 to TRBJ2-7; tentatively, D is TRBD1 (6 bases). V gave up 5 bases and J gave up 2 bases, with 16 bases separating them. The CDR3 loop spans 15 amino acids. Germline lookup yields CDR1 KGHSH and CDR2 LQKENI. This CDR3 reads CASSATRQAPYEQYF. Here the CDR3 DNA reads TGTGCCAGCTCAGCAACCCGACAGGCCCCCTACGAGCAGTACTTC.

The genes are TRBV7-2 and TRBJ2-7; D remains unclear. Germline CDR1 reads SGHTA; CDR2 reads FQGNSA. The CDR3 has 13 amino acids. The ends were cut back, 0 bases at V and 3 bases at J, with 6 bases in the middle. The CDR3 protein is CASSLAQIYEQYF. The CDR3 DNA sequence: TGTGCCAGCAGCTTAGCGCAGATCTACGAGCAGTACTTC.

CDR3 sequence: CASSQQNRVGGYTF. CDR3 DNA sequence: TGCGCCAGCAGCCAGCAAAACAGGGTGGGTGGCTACACCTTC. This chain connects TRBV4-3 to TRBJ1-2; maybe TRBD1 (6 bases). Germline V gene sequence: CDR1 LGHNA, CDR2 YSLEER. The CDR3 consists of 14 residues. With 3 bases removed from V and 7 bases from J, the gap between germline ends came to 15 bases.

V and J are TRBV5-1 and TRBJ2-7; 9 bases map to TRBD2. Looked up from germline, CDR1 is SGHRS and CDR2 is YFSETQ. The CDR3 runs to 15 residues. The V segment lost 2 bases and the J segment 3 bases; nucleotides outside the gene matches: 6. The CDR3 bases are TGCGCCAGCAGCTTAGGTAGCGGGAGACTCTACGAGCAGTACTTC. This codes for CASSLGSGRLYEQYF. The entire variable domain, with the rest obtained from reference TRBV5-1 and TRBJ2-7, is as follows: KAGVTQTPRYLIKTRGQQVTLSCSPISGHRSVSWYQQTPGQGLQFLFEYFSETQRNKGNFPGRFSGRQFSNSRSEMNVSTLELGDSALYLCASSLGSGRLYEQYFGPGTRLTVT.

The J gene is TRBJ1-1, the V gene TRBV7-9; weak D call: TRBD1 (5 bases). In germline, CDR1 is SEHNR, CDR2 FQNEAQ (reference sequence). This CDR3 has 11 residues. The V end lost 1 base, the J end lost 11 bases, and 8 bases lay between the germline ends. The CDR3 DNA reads TGTGCCAGCAGCTTAGGGGGGAGGGCTTTCTTT. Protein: CASSLGGRAFF.

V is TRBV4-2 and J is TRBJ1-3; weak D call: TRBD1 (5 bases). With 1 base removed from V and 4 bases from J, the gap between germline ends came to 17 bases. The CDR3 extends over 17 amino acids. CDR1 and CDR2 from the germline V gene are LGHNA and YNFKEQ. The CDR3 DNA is TGTGCCAGCAGCCAAGTGGGGCAAATCGGGTCAGGAAACACCATATATTTT. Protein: CASSQVGQIGSGNTIYF.

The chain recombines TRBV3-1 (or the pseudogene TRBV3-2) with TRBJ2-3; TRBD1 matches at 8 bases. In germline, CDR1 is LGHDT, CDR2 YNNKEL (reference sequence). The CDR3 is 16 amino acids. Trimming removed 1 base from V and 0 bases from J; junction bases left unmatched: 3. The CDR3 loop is CASSQVGQVSTDTQYF. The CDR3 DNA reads TGTGCCAGCAGCCAAGTGGGACAGGTTAGCACAGATACGCAGTATTTT.

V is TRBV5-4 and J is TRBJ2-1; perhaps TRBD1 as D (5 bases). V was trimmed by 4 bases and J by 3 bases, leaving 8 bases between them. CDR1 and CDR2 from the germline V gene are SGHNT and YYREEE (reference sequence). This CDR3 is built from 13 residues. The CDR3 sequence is CASSPDNYNEQFF. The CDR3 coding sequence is TGTGCCAGCAGCCCGGACAACTACAATGAGCAGTTCTTC.